The present T cell receptor beta chain was sequenced within a study of human T cells and chemical hapten exposure. Study context: Skin on the upper inner arm, about 2 cm by about 2 cm in size, was sensitized with 2% DPC.

Per the germline V gene, CDR1 is GTSNPN and CDR2 is SVGIG (reference sequence). This CDR3 region has 13 residues. The V gene end was trimmed by 3 bases and the J gene end by 3 bases; junction bases not matched to a gene: 5. This clonotype came up a few times. No antigen is known for it. Time point of the sample: patch test 1, 2 weeks after DPC sensitization. Documented treatment: therapeutic diphenylcyclopropenone sensitization with weekly scalp DPC. Study findings and constraints: Expanded TCRs formed significantly more large CDR3 similarity clusters than controls. All donors were alopecia patients, so their immunity may differ from that of healthy people. Sensitizing with DPC caused no change in TCRs above 1 in 1000 frequency.

MiXCR was run by TCRdb on the RACE reads, yielding one entry per CDR3 protein. The sample contains about 360,000 distinct CDR3 sequences, 4% to 5.5% of which appear only once. V and J are TRBV30 and TRBJ2-7, with TRBD1 identical over 7 bases. Sequenced here: whole blood, sampled in connection with sensitization to the hapten diphenylcyclopropenone (DPC). The TCR comes from a woman aged 45-60 years with alopecia areata. Some clones in this sample may be carry-over from other donors' samples. As DNA, the CDR3 is TGTGCCTGGAGACCTACAGGGGACTACGAGCAGTACTTC. This translates into CAWRPTGDYEQYF. The full variable domain, its missing parts supplied by reference TRBV30 and TRBJ2-7, is SQTIHQWPATLVQPVGSPLSLECTVEGTSNPNLYWYRQAAGRGLQLLFYSVGIGQISSEVPQNLSASRPQDRQFILSSKKLLLSDSGFYLCAWRPTGDYEQYFGPGTRLTVT.